Included here is one T cell receptor (beta chain) sequence, with context. Its matching antigen is unknown. TCR beta libraries were prepared from cDNA with unique molecular identifiers. TCRdb passed the PCR reads through MiXCR, listing each CDR3 protein once. The table shows hundreds of thousands of distinct CDR3 sequences, with roughly 45% occurring only once. This CDR3 has 16 residues. Per the germline V gene, CDR1 is SNHLY and CDR2 is FYNNEI. Trimming cost V 2 bases and J 7 bases, with 21 bases left between them. These data belong to a study of post-analysis software for immune sequencing data. Findings of the study overall: Normalized Chao1 diversity in multiple sclerosis patients fell significantly below that of controls. With TRBV5-6, TRBV5-1 and TRBV20-1 included, about five TRBV segments were more frequent in patients than in controls.

The sequence came from a girl between 10 and 17 years old with multiple sclerosis. J is TRBJ2-7 and V is TRBV2, with D possibly TRBD1 on 5 matching bases. Input material: blood. CDR3 DNA: TGTGCCAGCAGTGAAATACGTTTGGCAGGGCTTCGGGAGCAGTACTTC. Its translation: CASSEIRLAGLREQYF. The entire variable domain, with the rest obtained from reference TRBV2 and TRBJ2-7, is as follows: EPEVTQTPSHQVTQMGQEVILRCVPISNHLYFYWYRQILGQKVEFLVSFYNNEISEKSEIFDDQFSVERPDGSNFTLKIRSTKLEDSAMYFCASSEIRLAGLREQYFGPGTRLTVT.